This T cell receptor beta chain was observed in a study of CD8+ T cells in alopecia areata (dated by TCRdb to 2017 to 2018). For context, the study as a whole: The treated patients, all with moderate-to-severe alopecia areata, were enrolled in an open-label pilot trial of oral tofacitinib given at 5 to 10 mg twice daily. Biopsies were taken from tofacitinib-treated patients at baseline and at 4 and 24 weeks of treatment, and a later scalp biopsy was taken in several of the tofacitinib-treated patients. Disease severity in treated patients was measured with the SALT score, which quantifies the percentage of affected scalp surface area. TCRbeta CDR3 regions were amplified by immunoSEQ multiplex PCR using 35 Vbeta forward and 13 Jbeta reverse primers. RNA was obtained with the PAXgene miRNA kit for fixed scalp, the miRNeasy kit for PBMCs, and the RNeasy kit for mouse skin. Patients stayed on tofacitinib for 6 to 18 months and then had 6 months of follow-up off drug so that delayed response and recurrence could be assessed. High-throughput TCRbeta sequencing was used to examine T cell clonal expansion in alopecia areata in both the C3H/HeJ mouse model and human patients. Scalp clonality was compared across normal scalp (n=4), patchy alopecia areata scalp (n=8), and alopecia totalis/universalis scalp (n=8). Scalp tissue and sorted CD4+ and CD8+ peripheral blood T cells from patchy and totalis/universalis alopecia areata patients and from healthy controls were covered by human TCRbeta sequencing. Here is what the overall study found, with its caveats: Because the treated cohort was small and had just a single nonresponder, larger studies are needed to establish links between baseline CD8+ expansion and response. During tofacitinib treatment, many expanded lesional clones stuck around in both scalp and blood, and this persistence may partly explain why relapse happens after treatment is stopped. Tofacitinib significantly decreased scalp clonality and the number of expanded CD8+ clones among the top 100 scalp clones. TCR sequences shared between patients were less clear than in mice, possibly partly because of HLA diversity in the patient population. Resident alphabeta T cells in normal human skin are also sequenced, complicating scalp TCR repertoire analysis, unlike mouse skin dominated by gammadelta T cells. Lesional scalp, especially in alopecia totalis/universalis, showed higher clonality and more expanded CD8+ clones than normal scalp, suggesting antigenic drive.

This clone occurred a few times. Its target antigen remains unknown. Per-base qualities were not stored, and no clone one base away is much larger. Based on the germline V gene, the CDR1 and CDR2 sequences are LGHNA and YSLEER. The junction carries 9 bases between V and J, which are trimmed by 0 bases and 3 bases respectively. Spanning cysteine to phenylalanine, the CDR3 consists of 14 amino acids. The only DNA kept is the CDR3, 42 bases in frame from the first base. Sample time point, as interpreted from the label and publication: around 4 weeks on oral tofacitinib. The treatment or condition label on this specimen signifies: oral pan-JAK inhibitor, 5-10 mg twice daily. From alopecia areata patients, peripheral blood was collected along with lesional scalp punch biopsies. PBMCs were isolated by density centrifugation and stained for CD3, CD4 and CD8, after which CD4+ and CD8+ T cells were sorted on a FACSAria.

Receptor libraries were prepared by the immunoSEQ multiplex PCR assay. RNA was extracted from all samples and reverse transcribed into cDNA as template for TCR sequencing. First-strand cDNA was synthesized using SuperScript III with a 2:1 mix of oligo-dT and random hexamers. Amplification bias was assessed with a synthetic immune receptor repertoire, and residual bias was removed computationally. For the original study's pipeline: Raw reads were preprocessed for error removal, and CDR3 was defined according to IMGT conventions as running from the conserved cysteine to phenylalanine. To get clonality, Shannon entropy was normalized by log2 of the number of productive unique TCRs and the result was subtracted from 1. Whether each scalp clone was CD4 or CD8 was inferred by checking scalp TCRbeta sequences against the CD4 and CD8 repertoires from sorted blood. This immuneACCESS table, as held by TCRdb, lists in-frame sequences with V and J called but not all clones. Of the missing ones, under half trace to an unresolved V gene in checked studies; the others have no known cause. Clone size and V and J calls were adopted from that table, with D and trimming inferred from the DNA. For this sample there are more than 90,000 clones; roughly 64% appear just once. The ten most abundant clones make up roughly 15% of the sample.

The chain employs TRBV4-3 and TRBJ2-7; no D gene is confidently identified. The sequence derives from a human donor with alopecia areata. The sequenced sample was CD8+ T cells sorted from blood, obtained at week 4, from a patient treated with tofacitinib. The DNA sequence is TGCGCCAGCAGCCAAGACAGGCAACTCTACGAGCAGTACTTC. Translated, it reads CASSQDRQLYEQYF.